This TCR beta chain was sequenced for a study of blood T cell repertoires in COVID-19. Per the original data handling: Amplification from reference gene primers served as the basis for estimated nucleated cell counts. Sequenced by immunoSEQ multiplex PCR; TCRdb stores in-frame clones only, minus some. V, J and clone size are those of that table, while D and trimming were read from the DNA. The sample contains 140,000 to 150,000 clones, 80% to 85% of which appear only once. Individuals drawn from approximately 26 US areas were roughly 18 to 95 years old. In assigning cohorts, the study relied on participant-reported clinical history. Within 2 weeks before study entry, exposed participants met a COVID-19 case. A remark on this clone: At one of its ends the junction is not consistent with the germline gene, which may arise from a read error.

Germline V lookup: CDR1 LNHDA, CDR2 SQIVND (reference sequence). This CDR3 spans 16 amino acids. This sequence originates from a woman in her 50s who had been exposed to COVID-19. The V gene is TRBV19, the J gene TRBJ2-3; 8 positions match TRBD2. The sequencing sample was made of PBMCs or T cells enriched from blood (not recorded which). The CDR3, as DNA: TGCGCTACAGGCCCCGGGGGGAGCGGGAGAGGAGATACGCAGTATTTT. Protein sequence: CATGPGGSGRGDTQYF.